The 26 T cell receptor beta chains given below trace back to one sample, sequenced in a study of blood T cell repertoires in COVID-19. Sequencing was performed with immunoSEQ multiplex PCR; in TCRdb, only in-frame clones are kept and a portion is missing. The table lists approximately 60,000 clones, around 87% of them singletons, with under 8% in the top ten. Specimen: peripheral blood. These receptor sequences come from a man in his sixties with active or convalescent COVID-19.

This chain connects TRBV7-2 to TRBJ2-5, with TRBD2 matching over 13 bases. Looked up from germline, CDR1 is SGHTA and CDR2 is FQGNSA. Germline trimming cut 2 bases from V and 9 bases from J; bases unmatched to any gene: 9. The CDR3 spans 16 residues. The CDR3 is CASSLTSGRVGYSQYF. The CDR3 DNA reads TGTGCCAGCAGCTTAACTAGCGGGAGGGTGGGTTATTCCCAGTACTTC. Variable domain in full (rest from reference TRBV7-2 and TRBJ2-5): GAGVSQSPSNKVTEKGKDVELRCDPISGHTALYWYRQSLGQGLEFLIYFQGNSAPDKSGLPSDRFSAERTGGSVSTLTIQRTQQEDSAVYLCASSLTSGRVGYSQYFGPGTRLLVL.

This clone has more than one count but fewer than ten. The CDR3 reads CATSAADRDRLRAQPQHF. For the CDR3, the DNA is TGTGCCACCAGTGCTGCGGACAGGGATCGGCTTAGGGCTCAGCCCCAGCATTTT. The chain joins TRBV24-1 to TRBJ1-5, with TRBD1 identical over 8 bases. CDR1 is KGHDR and CDR2 is SFDVKD in the germline V gene. The J segment lost 6 bases and the V segment lost 5 bases, leaving 17 bases of the junction unmatched. CDR3 length: 18 amino acids.

V usage is TRBV7-9 and J usage is TRBJ2-7, with 12 bases that match TRBD1. CDR1 and CDR2 (germline): SEHNR, FQNEAQ (reference sequence). V lost 5 bases and J lost 4; bases outside the gene matches: 6. The CDR3 loop spans 15 amino acids. The CDR3 spells CASSARDRGQYEQYF. The DNA for the CDR3 is TGTGCCAGCAGCGCCCGGGACAGGGGGCAGTACGAGCAGTACTTC.

The rearrangement links TRBV11-2 to TRBJ1-2, with D perhaps TRBD1 (5 bases). CDR3 length: 17 residues. The ends were cut back, 5 bases at V and 0 bases at J, with 19 bases in the middle. Germline CDR1 SGHAT, CDR2 FQNNGV. CDR3 DNA sequence: TGTGCCAGCAGCCCATCGTTTCGGCGGGGGACTAACTATGGCTACACCTTC. This codes for CASSPSFRRGTNYGYTF.

V is TRBV6-5 and J is TRBJ1-1, with a weak D call TRBD1 (6 bases). This CDR3 is built from 13 residues. Trimming removed 2 bases from V and 5 bases from J, with 9 bases in between. Germline V CDR1 and CDR2: MNHEY, SVGAGI. The CDR3 DNA reads TGTGCCAGCAGTTACGGTAGGGGGACTGAAGCTTTCTTT. Its protein product is CASSYGRGTEAFF.

This chain links TRBV4-1 with TRBJ1-5, with 7 bases that match TRBD1. V lost 4 bases to trimming and J lost 7 bases; unmatched junction nucleotides: 13. The CDR3 is made up of 16 amino acids. Germline loops: CDR1 MGHRA, CDR2 YSYEKL. The CDR3 here is CASSPLGPGGLQPQHF. The DNA for the CDR3 is TGCGCCAGCAGCCCGCTAGGGCCAGGGGGATTGCAGCCCCAGCATTTT.

The rearrangement uses TRBV5-6 and TRBJ1-6; no definite D call. Germline V gene data show CDR1 as SGHDT and CDR2 as YYEEEE. The CDR3 is 14 amino acids. V dropped 5 bases and J dropped 0 bases, with 6 bases sitting between them. In DNA form, the CDR3 reads TGTGCCAGCAGGCCCGGCTCCTATAATTCACCCCTCCACTTT. This encodes CASRPGSYNSPLHF.

This chain links TRBV6-6 with TRBJ2-3; 12 positions agree with TRBD1. In germline, CDR1 is MNHNY, CDR2 SVGAGI (reference sequence). The CDR3 length is 18 residues. J gave up 1 base and V 5 bases, and 10 bases lay outside the gene matches. CDR3 in amino acids: CASSRPGQGARGTDTQYF. As DNA, the CDR3 is TGTGCCAGCAGTCGACCGGGACAGGGGGCGCGCGGCACAGATACGCAGTATTTT.

This chain connects TRBV6-5 to TRBJ2-5, with 10 bases identical to TRBD1. Germline assignment: CDR1 MNHEY and CDR2 SVGAGI. The CDR3 length is 12 residues. V lost 11 bases, J lost 4 bases, and 4 bases stayed unmatched. The CDR3, as DNA: TGTGCCGTGACAGGGGGCCCAGAGACCCAGTACTTC. Its protein is CAVTGGPETQYF.

Concerning this clone itself: At one of its ends the junction is not consistent with the germline gene, which may arise from a read error. The gene calls are TRBV12-3 or TRBV12-4 and TRBJ1-1; possibly TRBD1 for D (5 bases). The CDR3 loop spans 12 amino acids. CDR3 sequence (DNA): TGTGCCAGCAGTTCTGGGAACAGGTTTGAGATCTTT. As protein: CASSSGNRFEIF.

This clone is medium-sized in the sample. CDR3 sequence (DNA): TGTGCCAGCAGCTTGAGGGGCAGGACCGAAGAAAAACTGTTTTTT. Translation: CASSLRGRTEEKLFF. This chain uses TRBV5-8 with TRBJ1-4; D might be TRBD1 (5 bases). V shed 1 base and J shed 8 bases, with 15 bases lying between them. This CDR3 has 15 amino acids. From germline, CDR1 is SGHTS and CDR2 YDEGEE.

V and J are TRBV5-1 and TRBJ2-7; 9 bases map to TRBD1. The CDR3 sequence is 15 residues long. CDR1 SGHRS and CDR2 YFSETQ come from the germline V gene. J was trimmed by 5 bases and V by 1 base; bases with no gene match: 7. DNA for the CDR3: TGCGCCAGCAGCTTGCCCGGGACAGGGATCAACGAGCAGTACTTC. It encodes CASSLPGTGINEQYF. Full variable domain (remainder filled in from reference TRBV5-1 and TRBJ2-7): KAGVTQTPRYLIKTRGQQVTLSCSPISGHRSVSWYQQTPGQGLQFLFEYFSETQRNKGNFPGRFSGRQFSNSRSEMNVSTLELGDSALYLCASSLPGTGINEQYFGPGTRLTVT.

V is TRBV19 and J is TRBJ2-3, with 9 bases that match TRBD1. The CDR3 runs 15 residues. V shed 5 bases and J 3 bases; nucleotides not matched to a gene: 6. Germline V CDR1 and CDR2: LNHDA, SQIVND (reference sequence). CDR3 sequence reads: CASSARQGGTDTQYF. CDR3 DNA sequence: TGTGCCAGTAGTGCCCGACAGGGGGGGACAGATACGCAGTATTTT.

V usage is TRBV5-1 and J usage is TRBJ2-7; D is possibly TRBD2 (6 bases). V lost 0 bases to trimming and J lost 5 bases, with 15 bases between them. CDR1 is SGHRS and CDR2 is YFSETQ in the germline V gene. The CDR3 loop spans 15 amino acids. Written as DNA, the CDR3 is TGCGCCAGCAGCTTGGCAATCGGGAGAGGCCACGAGCAGTACTTC. Its protein is CASSLAIGRGHEQYF.

The chain combines TRBV4-3 with TRBJ2-5; a possible D gene is TRBD2 (6 bases). V was clipped by 0 bases and J by 2 bases, with 10 bases between them. This CDR3 has 15 amino acids. From germline, CDR1 is LGHNA and CDR2 YSLEER. The chain's CDR3 is CASSQEPGVQETQYF. DNA for the CDR3: TGCGCCAGCAGCCAAGAACCGGGAGTACAAGAGACCCAGTACTTC.

CDR3 protein: CATSRGGISYEQYF. CDR3 DNA: TGTGCCACCAGCAGGGGGGGGATCTCCTACGAGCAGTACTTC. The chain recombines TRBV15 with TRBJ2-7; 7 nucleotides match TRBD2. Germline CDR1 LNHNV, CDR2 YYDKDF (reference sequence). Unmatched junction bases numbered 2, after V lost 3 bases and J lost 0 bases. The CDR3 totals 14 residues.

This clone was found a few times. The chain recombines TRBV28 with TRBJ1-2, with a possible D match to TRBD1 (5 bases). Germline CDR1 is MDHEN and CDR2 is SYDVKM. The CDR3 is 16 amino acids. V was cut by 9 bases and J by 4 bases, with 24 bases left in between. The DNA of the CDR3 is TGTGCCAGGCTGATAGACAGTATTATTCCCCCCTATGGCTACACCTTC. The encoded protein is CARLIDSIIPPYGYTF.

This clone was observed a single time. The chain combines TRBV28 with TRBJ1-5; D uncertain. Germline CDR1 MDHEN, CDR2 SYDVKM. CDR3 length equals 18 residues. Trimming took 6 bases from V and 0 from J, leaving 21 bases between them. CDR3 coding DNA: TGTGCCAGCAGCCGACGGGGTTCAACTACCATTAGCAATCAGCCCCAGCATTTT. It codes for CASSRRGSTTISNQPQHF.

The chain couples TRBV9 to TRBJ2-7, with D tentatively TRBD2 (6 bases). Germline values: CDR1 SGDLS, CDR2 YYNGEE. Trimming removed 0 bases at V and 3 bases at J, with 13 bases between. This CDR3 is built from 15 residues. CDR3 bases: TGTGCCAGCAGCGTAGGGTTGGCTAGCGACTACGAGCAGTACTTC. Protein product: CASSVGLASDYEQYF.

A single count supports this clone. This chain links TRBV18 with TRBJ1-1; 7 bases align to TRBD1. Germline V lookup: CDR1 KGHSH, CDR2 LQKENI. The V gene end was trimmed by 1 base and the J gene end by 8 bases; junction bases not matched to a gene: 10. The CDR3 runs to 15 residues. CDR3 protein: CASSPQQGDSIEAFF. The CDR3 region has the DNA TGTGCCAGCTCACCACAGCAAGGGGACAGCATAGAAGCTTTCTTT.

The chain links TRBV11-2 to TRBJ1-1, with unresolved D. CDR3 length equals 14 residues. The V and J ends lost 0 bases and 3 bases respectively, with 8 bases between them. Germline CDR1 is SGHAT and CDR2 is FQNNGV. This CDR3 reads CASSLDMQYTEAFF. CDR3 in DNA: TGTGCCAGCAGCTTAGATATGCAGTACACTGAAGCTTTCTTT.

The V and J genes are TRBV19 and TRBJ1-4; D is perhaps TRBD1 (6 bases). There are 15 residues in the CDR3. V was clipped by 6 bases and J by 8 bases, with 19 bases between them. CDR1 LNHDA and CDR2 SQIVND come from the germline V gene (reference sequence). The CDR3 here is CASRSLTGQQEKLFF. The CDR3 region has the DNA TGTGCCAGTAGGAGCCTCACGGGACAACAAGAAAAACTGTTTTTT.

This clone was counted between two and nine times. V usage is TRBV5-4 and J usage is TRBJ2-2, with 9 bases that match TRBD2. J gave up 1 base and V 2 bases, and 0 bases lay outside the gene matches. Looked up from germline, CDR1 is SGHNT and CDR2 is YYREEE (reference sequence). The CDR3 is 15 residues long. CDR3 loop: CASSLAGGNTGELFF. The CDR3 DNA sequence: TGTGCCAGCAGCTTAGCGGGGGGGAACACCGGGGAGCTGTTTTTT.

The chain couples TRBV12-5 to TRBJ2-7; 9 nucleotides match TRBD2. The CDR3 has 14 residues. The V and J ends lost 7 bases and 2 bases, in that order; junction bases with no gene match: 6. Germline V gives CDR1 LGHNT, CDR2 FRNRAP. CDR3: CASVKTSGTYEQYF. CDR3 DNA sequence: TGTGCTAGTGTTAAGACTAGCGGCACCTACGAGCAGTACTTC.

The gene calls are TRBV12-2 and TRBJ2-4; whether TRBD2, the table's D call, matches the DNA was not checked. TRBV12-2 is a known pseudogene. There are 19 residues in the CDR3. CDR3 amino acids: CASRLGPLKASLAKNIQYF. The CDR3 DNA reads TGTGCAAGTCGCTTAGGACCCCTTAAGGCTAGCTTAGCCAAAAACATTCAGTACTTC.

This chain connects TRBV7-9 to TRBJ2-7; D possibly corresponds to TRBD1 (5 bases). The CDR3 is 11 residues long. V was trimmed by 8 bases and J by 3 bases, leaving 8 bases between them. In germline, CDR1 is SEHNR, CDR2 FQNEAQ (reference sequence). The CDR3 coding sequence is TGTGCCAGCCAGGGAAACTACGAGCAGTACTTC. Protein product: CASQGNYEQYF.